Listed below are T cell receptor beta chains from one sample, sequenced in a study of T cell repertoires in cytomegalovirus infection. MiXCR, applied by TCRdb to the reads, yields one record per CDR3 protein. The sample lists 150,000 to 200,000 distinct CDR3 sequences, approximately 30% occurring once. Sequencing was carried out using PBMCs. These receptors were obtained from a human donor in good health (CMV status not recorded). Some clones in this sample may be carry-over from other donors' samples. Each CDR3 is given with its conserved first and last residue. D genes are given only for firm matches. Clone size, where shown, is once, few, many, or a class for clones that have expanded.

v_call	j_call	clone_size	d_call	cdr3_nt	cdr3_aa
TRBV5-4	TRBJ2-5	few	TRBD1	TGTGCCAGCAGCCCCAGGGCAGGGGGATTCCAAGAGACCCAGTACTTC	CASSPRAGGFQETQYF
TRBV6-5	TRBJ2-1	NA	TRBD2	TGTGCCAGCAGCCTAGCGGGGGGGCCCATCGATGAGCAGTTCTTC	CASSLAGGPIDEQFF
TRBV5-5	TRBJ2-7	NA	NA	TGTGCCAGCAGCTTGGCCCAGGGAGTCCACGAGCAGTACTTC	CASSLAQGVHEQYF
TRBV14	TRBJ1-1	NA	NA	TGTGCCAGCAGTCCTAACAAGGGGATGAACACTGAAGCTTTCTTT	CASSPNKGMNTEAFF
TRBV10-3	TRBJ2-3	few	NA	TGTGCCATCAGTGAGTCCCTAGCGACAGATACGCAGTATTTT	CAISESLATDTQYF
TRBV7-2	TRBJ2-7	many	TRBD1	TGTGCCAGCAGCCGGGACAGCCCCTACGAGCAGTACTTC	CASSRDSPYEQYF
TRBV11-2	TRBJ1-4	NA	TRBD1	TGTGCCAGCAGCTTCGACAGGGGTCTAGGGGAAAAACTGTTTTTT	CASSFDRGLGEKLFF
TRBV6-1	TRBJ2-4	NA	TRBD1	TGTGCCAGCAGTGAAGGGACAGGGGTTCGAAACATTCAGTACTTC	CASSEGTGVRNIQYF
TRBV25-1	TRBJ2-7	few	NA	TGTGCCAGCAGTGAATATAGCAGTCGACCAAACGAGGGGCAGTACTTC	CASSEYSSRPNEGQYF
TRBV7-6	TRBJ2-3	few	NA	TGTGCCAGCGGATCGACAGGACCCACAGATACGCAGTATTTT	CASGSTGPTDTQYF
TRBV5-4	TRBJ1-6	NA	TRBD1	TGTGCCAGCAGCTTGGAGGGGGCAAAAAACTCACCCCTCCACTTT	CASSLEGAKNSPLHF
TRBV7-8	TRBJ1-5	few	NA	TGTGCCAGCAGCTTAGTGGGAGGTTCTGGGAGCAATCAGCCCCAGCATTTT	CASSLVGGSGSNQPQHF
TRBV5-1	TRBJ1-1	few	NA	TGCGCCAGCAGCGAACCGGGTCCTCAAATGAACACTGAAGCTTTCTTT	CASSEPGPQMNTEAFF
TRBV20-1	TRBJ2-5	few	NA	TGCAGTGCTAGAGAGGCCAGCCAAGAGACCCAGTACTTC	CSAREASQETQYF
TRBV6-2/TRBV6-3	TRBJ1-2	NA	NA	TGTGCCAGCAGTTCCGGTGGGAACTTTGGAGATGGCTACACCTTC	CASSSGGNFGDGYTF
TRBV20-1	TRBJ1-2	NA	NA	TGCAGTTACTTACCTCTTGCCACAGGGTTTGAGGGAGGCTACACCTTC	CSYLPLATGFEGGYTF
TRBV18	TRBJ1-4	NA	NA	TGTGCCAGCTCACCACCGATGGGCGGGGAAAAACTGTTTTTT	CASSPPMGGEKLFF
TRBV11-2	TRBJ1-2	NA	NA	TGTGCCAGCAGCCCGGACATGGCCTATGGCTACACCTTC	CASSPDMAYGYTF
TRBV29-1	TRBJ1-1	few	NA	TGCAGCGCACGGCAGGGGTACACTGAAGCTTTCTTT	CSARQGYTEAFF
TRBV6-2/TRBV6-3	TRBJ2-5	NA	TRBD2	TGTGCCACCACGGGAGGAGAGACCCAGTACTTC	CATTGGETQYF
TRBV6-1	TRBJ1-2	NA	NA	TGTGCCAGCAGTGAAGCAGGGACCGGCTACACCTTC	CASSEAGTGYTF
TRBV29-1	TRBJ1-1	few	TRBD1	TGCAGCGTTGGCAACAGGGGGTTTGTCAACACTGAAGCTTTCTTT	CSVGNRGFVNTEAFF
TRBV7-9	TRBJ2-7	NA	NA	TGTGCCAGCAGCTTACCAGGAGGTTTAAAGCAGTACTTC	CASSLPGGLKQYF
TRBV27	TRBJ1-2	NA	NA	TGTGCCGTAGCAAGGGGCCAGCCTTCTAACTATGGCTACACCTTC	CAVARGQPSNYGYTF
TRBV25-1	TRBJ2-3	few	NA	TGTGCCAGCAGTGAACCCACAGATACGCAGTATTTT	CASSEPTDTQYF
TRBV20-1	TRBJ2-1	NA	TRBD1	TGCAGTGCTAGAACAGGGGCCAGCTCCTACAATGAGCAGTTCTTC	CSARTGASSYNEQFF
TRBV12-3/TRBV12-4	TRBJ1-6	few	NA	TGTGCCAGCAGCTACACAACAGATTCACCCCTCCACTTT	CASSYTTDSPLHF
TRBV6-5	TRBJ1-1	NA	NA	TGTGCCAGCAGTTACAGAGAGGGGGACACTGAAGCTTTCTTT	CASSYREGDTEAFF
TRBV7-9	TRBJ1-6	NA	NA	TGTGCCAGCAGCTCATCCCTTGCGGGACCCCTAAGGGAGAATTCACCCCTCCACTTT	CASSSSLAGPLRENSPLHF